This TCR beta chain was recovered during a study of blood T cell repertoires in COVID-19. Across the study: The United States, Italy and Spain supplied acute and convalescent COVID-19 samples. PBMCs, B-cell-depleted T cells, or T cells provided the cDNA or gDNA that made up the material.

The length of the CDR3 is 15 residues. Germline CDR1 is SGHTS and CDR2 is YDEGEE. V lost 6 bases and J lost 4, with 17 bases in between. The authors' processing: Reference gene primer amplification yielded estimated nucleated cell counts. This table comes from immunoSEQ multiplex PCR, and its TCRdb copy is limited to in-frame clones, with some not included. V and J calls and clone size are given by that table; D and trimming were obtained from the DNA. The sample contains under 75,000 clones, around 91% of which appear only once. The chain uses TRBV5-8 and TRBJ1-3; weak D call: TRBD1 (6 bases). The sequenced sample consisted of peripheral blood. The receptor's source is a man in his 60s with active COVID-19. DNA of the CDR3: TGTGCCAGCACCACTGCAGGGGCGAGAGGAAACACCATATATTTT. The encoded protein is CASTTAGARGNTIYF. Drawing the rest from reference TRBV5-8 and TRBJ1-3, the complete variable domain is EAGVTQSPTHLIKTRGQQATLRCSPISGHTSVYWYQQALGLGLQFLLWYDEGEERNRGNFPPRFSGRQFPNYSSELNVNALELEDSALYLCASTTAGARGNTIYFGEGSWLTVV.